One T cell receptor beta chain is described in this entry. The sample is drawn from a study of blood T cell repertoires in COVID-19. This table comes from immunoSEQ multiplex PCR, and its TCRdb copy is limited to in-frame clones, with some not included. The sample has approximately 160,000 clones; around 80% are singletons. Participants came from about 23 US areas, aged roughly 18 to 95 years. Cohorts were determined from participant-reported clinical history. Two consecutive negative NP/OP PCR tests, clearance, or resolved symptoms defined Cohort 3 recovery. Trimming removed 5 bases at V and 6 bases at J, with 5 bases between. CDR3 length: 11 amino acids. The germline V gene encodes CDR1 SNHLY and CDR2 FYNNEI.

The sequence came from a woman between 45 and 65 years old who had recovered from COVID-19. V and J are TRBV2 and TRBJ2-1, with D hard to call. The sequencing sample was made of PBMCs or T cells enriched from blood (not recorded which). The CDR3 sequence is CASSPINEQFF. The CDR3 DNA sequence: TGTGCCAGCAGTCCAATCAATGAGCAGTTCTTC.